These 28 T cell receptor beta chains came from one sample sequenced in a study of metastatic and nonmetastatic thyroid tumors. Each patient went into thyroid surgery without having received any treatment. TCRdb called clones again from the PCR reads with MiXCR. Of 21,000 or so clones listed, 20% are singletons. Specimen: blood. The receptors were gathered from a female donor with papillary thyroid cancer or a benign thyroid nodule (not recorded which). Some clones in this sample may be carry-over from other donors' samples.

This clone was found many times. The chain joins TRBV5-1 to TRBJ2-3; D gene uncertain. Germline CDR1 reads SGHRS; CDR2 reads YFSETQ. V was cut by 6 bases and J by 4 bases, with 18 bases left in between. The CDR3 is 15 amino acids. CDR3 loop: CASTPPNSSPDTQYF. The CDR3 bases are TGCGCCAGCACCCCCCCGAATAGTTCGCCAGATACGCAGTATTTT.

V gene TRBV20-1 combines with J gene TRBJ1-5; the match to TRBD1 covers 7 bases. J lost 4 bases, V lost 5 bases, and 8 bases had no gene match. From germline, CDR1 is DFQATT and CDR2 SNEGSKA (reference sequence). The CDR3 contains 14 residues. The CDR3 DNA follows: TGCAGTGCTCAGACAGGGTTGAGAAATCAGCCCCAGCATTTT. It specifies CSAQTGLRNQPQHF.

This clone was seen at least ten times. V and J are TRBV6-2 or TRBV6-3 and TRBJ2-1; possible D gene TRBD2, 5 bases. The CDR3 consists of 13 residues. V lost 5 bases to trimming and J lost 3 bases, with 8 bases between them. CDR1 is MNHEY, CDR2 SVGEGT, per germline. This chain's CDR3 is CASSIDYYNEQFF. The DNA of the CDR3 is TGTGCCAGCAGTATCGACTACTACAATGAGCAGTTCTTC.

This clone showed up many times. The chain employs TRBV7-2 and TRBJ2-2; 7 bases align to TRBD1. CDR3 length equals 15 residues. V gave up 3 bases and J gave up 2 bases; unmatched junction bases: 3. Germline V gene data show CDR1 as SGHTA and CDR2 as FQGNSA. The DNA of the CDR3 is TGTGCCAGCAGCTTCCGGGACAGAAACACCGGGGAGCTGTTTTTT. Its protein product is CASSFRDRNTGELFF.

V and J are TRBV7-3 and TRBJ2-3, with no clear D. From germline, CDR1 is SGHTA and CDR2 FQGTGA. This CDR3 is built from 14 residues. V lost 5 bases to trimming and J lost 1 base, with 10 bases between them. CDR3 protein: CASSREVGTDTQYF. CDR3 sequence (DNA): TGTGCCAGCAGCCGTGAAGTTGGCACAGATACGCAGTATTTT.

This sequence joins TRBV20-1 and TRBJ2-3, with TRBD2 matching 7 bases. The CDR3 has 14 amino acids. Germline CDR1 DFQATT, CDR2 SNEGSKA (reference sequence). V lost 0 bases and J lost 6; bases outside the gene matches: 6. DNA for the CDR3: TGCAGTGCTAGAGAACTAGGGACTATTGATACGCAGTATTTT. Translated: CSARELGTIDTQYF.

This clone was counted ten times or more. Being one base from a much bigger clone, this may be a read error. The chain has TRBV24-1 and TRBJ2-3; no clear D gene. Germline assignment: CDR1 KGHDR and CDR2 SFDVKD. This CDR3 has 15 residues. The CDR3 reads CATGDIGDRTDTQYF. CDR3 nucleotides: TGTGCCACCGGTGATATTGGCGACCGCACAGATACGCAGTATTTT.

This clone qualifies as medium-sized (0.01 to 0.1%). The rearrangement joins TRBV6-2 or TRBV6-3 to TRBJ1-2; D is unresolved. CDR1 is MNHEY, CDR2 SVGEGT, per germline. The CDR3 totals 12 residues. V lost 0 bases and J lost 7, with 6 bases in between. CDR3 bases: TGTGCCAGCAGTTACTCCTCAGGTGGCTACACCTTC. This encodes CASSYSSGGYTF.

The chain links TRBV11-3 to TRBJ2-7; D is uncertain. The CDR3 consists of 14 residues. Germline assignment: CDR1 SGHNT and CDR2 YENEEA. Trimming stripped 2 bases from V and 4 bases from J, with 12 bases between. CDR3 in DNA: TGTGCCAGCAGCTTATATGAAGCCTGTTACGAGCAGTACTTC. Amino acid sequence: CASSLYEACYEQYF.

This clone was found many times. Other DNA sequences in the same sample also yield this CDR3. The chain uses TRBV3-1 and TRBJ2-5; D unresolved. The CDR3 consists of 16 residues. The germline gives CDR1 LGHDT, CDR2 YNNKEL (reference sequence). Trimming stripped 0 bases from V and 5 bases from J, with 16 bases between. CDR3 amino acids: CASSQDRPTLRETQYF. Written as DNA, the CDR3 is TGTGCCAGCAGCCAAGATAGACCTACCCTGCGGGAGACCCAGTACTTC.

Of note for this clone: An end of the junction differs from the germline gene, which may be a read error. The chain carries TRBV20-1 and TRBJ1-5, with a possible D match to TRBD1 (5 bases). The CDR3 sequence is 15 residues long. Germline values: CDR1 DFQATT, CDR2 SNEGSKA (reference sequence). This chain's CDR3 is CSAKSIAGPSQPQHF. The CDR3, as DNA: TGTAGTGCTAAAAGTATTGCAGGGCCATCTCAGCCCCAGCATTTT.

The V and J genes are TRBV5-6 and TRBJ1-2; TRBD1 matches at 7 bases. J lost 0 bases, V lost 0 bases, and 5 bases had no gene match. The CDR3 runs 16 residues. Germline CDR1 SGHDT, CDR2 YYEEEE. For the CDR3, the DNA is TGTGCCAGCAGCTTGGGGGCACAGGGGACTAACTATGGCTACACCTTC. This codes for CASSLGAQGTNYGYTF.

This rearrangement joins TRBV6-5 to TRBJ2-5; TRBD2 is a possible D gene (5 bases). The CDR3 loop spans 19 amino acids. Deletions cut 0 bases from V and 4 bases from J, with 24 bases between. Germline V gene lookup returns CDR1 MNHEY and CDR2 SVGAGI. The CDR3 here is CASSYSPGSGRACGETQYF. The CDR3 DNA reads TGTGCCAGCAGTTACTCGCCTGGAAGTGGGAGAGCGTGTGGAGAGACCCAGTACTTC.

Ten or more counts support this clone. The gene calls are TRBV7-9 and TRBJ2-1; no clear D. The CDR3 consists of 14 residues. Germline V CDR1 and CDR2: SEHNR, FQNEAQ (reference sequence). Trimming took 2 bases from V and 6 from J, leaving 11 bases between them. The CDR3 nucleotides are TGTGCCAGCAGCTTATCTGGAGCAACCAATGAGCAGTTCTTC. Its translation: CASSLSGATNEQFF.

This clone was recorded at least ten times. V usage is TRBV20-1 and J usage is TRBJ2-1; D possibly corresponds to TRBD2 (5 bases). The CDR3 is 17 amino acids. CDR1 DFQATT and CDR2 SNEGSKA come from the germline V gene (reference sequence). Deletions cut 1 base from V and 6 bases from J, with 22 bases between. CDR3 DNA sequence: TGCAGTGCTAGAGTCCCGTTCGGGGAGAACATAATCAATGAGCAGTTCTTC. Amino acids: CSARVPFGENIINEQFF.

V gene TRBV5-1 combines with J gene TRBJ2-2, with TRBD1 matching over 12 bases. Unmatched junction bases numbered 5, after V lost 4 bases and J lost 1 base. Germline CDR1 and CDR2: SGHRS and YFSETQ. CDR3 length: 17 amino acids. The DNA for the CDR3 is TGCGCCAGCAGCAAAGGGACAGGGGGCCTGAACACCGGGGAGCTGTTTTTT. Residues: CASSKGTGGLNTGELFF.

The chain joins TRBV6-2 or TRBV6-3 to TRBJ1-6; D is ambiguous. V gave up 4 bases and J gave up 1 base, with 11 bases separating them. Germline CDR1 is MNHEY and CDR2 is SVGEGT. The CDR3 extends over 16 amino acids. The CDR3 sequence is CASSLTGVSYNSPLHF. In DNA form, the CDR3 reads TGTGCCAGCAGTTTAACCGGGGTGTCCTATAATTCACCCCTCCACTTT.

This chain connects TRBV15 to TRBJ2-3, with D tentatively TRBD1 (5 bases). Per the germline V gene, CDR1 is LNHNV and CDR2 is YYDKDF (reference sequence). V was shortened by 4 bases and J by 2 bases, with 13 bases between the two germline ends. The CDR3 length is 15 residues. The CDR3 nucleotides are TGTGCCACCAGCACAGGGCAGTGGTACACAGATACGCAGTATTTT. Translated: CATSTGQWYTDTQYF.

V and J are TRBV7-8 and TRBJ2-7, with D possibly TRBD2 on 6 matching bases. The CDR3 runs 12 residues. Trimming removed 6 bases from V and 3 bases from J, with 9 bases in between. Germline V CDR1 and CDR2: SGHVS, FQNEAQ. In nucleotides, the CDR3 is TGTGCCAGCAGGGGGGGAAACTACGAGCAGTACTTC. Translation gives CASRGGNYEQYF. Full variable domain (rest looked up from reference TRBV7-8 and TRBJ2-7): GAGVSQSPRYKVAKRGQDVALRCDPISGHVSLFWYQQALGQGPEFLTYFQNEAQLDKSGLPSDRFFAERPEGSVSTLKIQRTQQEDSAVYLCASRGGNYEQYFGPGTRLTVT.

This clone was seen more than once but under ten times. At one boundary the junction diverges from the germline segment, which might be a read error. This chain connects TRBV12-3 or TRBV12-4 to TRBJ1-2, with D maybe TRBD1 (5 bases). CDR3 length: 15 amino acids. Here the CDR3 DNA reads TGTGCCAGCAGTCCAACGAGACAGCTCAGCTATTGCTACACCTTC. Its translation is CASSPTRQLSYCYTF.

This clone came up many times. The chain joins TRBV28 to TRBJ2-7; D might be TRBD1 or TRBD2, each matching 5 bases. Between the trimmed V and J ends, which lost 9 bases and 2 bases, there was a span of 20 bases. The germline gives CDR1 MDHEN, CDR2 SYDVKM. There are 15 residues in the CDR3. CDR3 amino acids: CASLRVGGKAYEQYF. For the CDR3, the DNA is TGTGCCAGTCTTCGTGTTGGGGGAAAGGCCTACGAGCAGTACTTC.

In its sample, this clone is medium-sized. The chain has TRBV28 and TRBJ1-5; D is uncertain. The ends were cut back, 10 bases at V and 3 bases at J, with 13 bases in the middle. Germline lookup yields CDR1 MDHEN and CDR2 SYDVKM. This CDR3 region has 13 residues. The CDR3 coding sequence is TGTGCCACCCAGGTAGGGAACAATCAGCCCCAGCATTTT. Amino acid sequence: CATQVGNNQPQHF.

This clone is medium-sized. This chain links TRBV6-1 with TRBJ1-1; no clear D gene. Looked up from germline, CDR1 is MNHNS and CDR2 is SASEGT. With 7 bases removed from V and 1 base from J, the gap between germline ends came to 10 bases. This CDR3 spans 13 amino acids. The CDR3 sequence: CASKVSQNTEAFF. The CDR3 DNA follows: TGTGCCAGCAAGGTGTCACAGAACACTGAAGCTTTCTTT.

This clone was seen a handful of times. The chain has TRBV6-1 and TRBJ2-7, with 10 bases lining up with TRBD1. Germline-derived CDR1 and CDR2 are MNHNS and SASEGT. The CDR3 consists of 14 residues. J was trimmed by 6 bases and V by 6 bases; bases with no gene match: 8. DNA of the CDR3: TGTGCCAGCAGGTCTTGGGACAGGGGTGGCGAGCAGTACTTC. Its translation is CASRSWDRGGEQYF.

This clone was observed a handful of times. CDR3 sequence: CASSLSRGSGYTF. CDR3 coding DNA: TGTGCCAGCAGTTTATCCCGGGGGTCTGGCTACACCTTC. The chain is built from TRBV28 and TRBJ1-2; perhaps TRBD1 as D (5 bases). The CDR3 is made up of 13 amino acids. The V gene's germline CDR1 is MDHEN and CDR2 SYDVKM. V was shortened by 1 base and J by 7 bases, with 10 bases between the two germline ends.

This clone appeared many times. V gene TRBV18 combines with J gene TRBJ1-1, with no clear D. V lost 2 bases to trimming and J lost 0 bases, with 10 bases between them. The germline CDR1 and CDR2 sequences are KGHSH and LQKENI. The CDR3 totals 15 residues. The CDR3 protein is CASSPGEGMNTEAFF. The CDR3 DNA follows: TGTGCCAGCTCACCAGGCGAGGGTATGAACACTGAAGCTTTCTTT.

Many counts were recorded for this clone. The chain recombines TRBV6-5 with TRBJ2-1; 7 positions agree with TRBD2. CDR3 size: 17 residues. The junction had 18 bases not matched to a gene; V was cut back by 8 bases and J by 5 bases. Germline CDR1 is MNHEY and CDR2 is SVGAGI. The CDR3 protein is CASAERDYRQANNEQFF. CDR3 nucleotide sequence: TGTGCCAGCGCGGAGAGGGACTATCGCCAGGCAAACAATGAGCAGTTCTTC.

About this clone itself: The junction shows a germline mismatch at one end, possibly a read error. As DNA, the CDR3 is TGTGCCAGCAGACCGACAGGTTACAATCAGCCCCATCATTTT. Protein product: CASRPTGYNQPHHF. This rearrangement joins TRBV6-1 to TRBJ1-5; weak D call: TRBD1 (6 bases). The CDR3 runs to 14 residues. Germline V CDR1 and CDR2: MNHNS, SASEGT.